These 4 T cell receptor beta chains originate from one sample sequenced in a study of T cells in tumors after PD-1 blockade. Sequencing was performed with immunoSEQ multiplex PCR; in TCRdb, only in-frame clones are kept and a portion is missing. The data contain 10,000 to 15,000 clones, 50% to 70% of them singletons. The sequencing used tumor tissue, collected before anti-PD-1 treatment. These receptors came from a human donor with cutaneous squamous cell carcinoma.

CDR3 in amino acids: CASSLATSGSSSYEQYF. The CDR3 nucleotides are TGTGCCAGCAGCTTAGCGACTAGCGGGAGTTCGTCCTACGAGCAGTACTTC. The genes are TRBV7-9 and TRBJ2-7; 12 nucleotides agree with TRBD2. Trimming removed 0 bases from V and 1 base from J; junction bases left unmatched: 4. CDR1 is SEHNR and CDR2 is FQNEAQ in the germline V gene (reference sequence). This CDR3 has 17 residues.

The chain joins TRBV9 to TRBJ2-1, with a possible D match to TRBD2 (5 bases). The length of the CDR3 is 14 residues. V dropped 3 bases and J dropped 7 bases, with 14 bases sitting between them. Germline V gene sequence: CDR1 SGDLS, CDR2 YYNGEE. CDR3 bases: TGTGCCAGCAGCGACGACGGCGGCGGGAATGAGCAGTTCTTC. Protein sequence: CASSDDGGGNEQFF.

This clone was detected only a few times. The chain recombines TRBV9 with TRBJ2-3; 11 bases are a match to TRBD2. Germline-derived CDR1 and CDR2 are SGDLS and YYNGEE. V gave up 1 base and J gave up 0 bases; unmatched junction bases: 4. This CDR3 has 17 amino acids. The CDR3 sequence is CASSVTSGGASTDTQYF. CDR3 bases: TGTGCCAGCAGCGTAACTAGCGGGGGCGCTAGCACAGATACGCAGTATTTT.

This clone was detected only a few times. Written as DNA, the CDR3 is TGTGCCAGCAATTCAGAGAGAGCACCCCTCCACTTT. It is translated as CASNSERAPLHF. The chain has TRBV6-5 and TRBJ1-6, with D unclear. Trimming removed 7 bases from V and 11 bases from J, with 12 bases in between. Germline CDR1 is MNHEY and CDR2 is SVGAGI. This CDR3 comprises 12 residues.